The entry below gives a single TCR beta chain sequence along with its context. The antigen is unknown. Cultured cells yielded isolated CD4+ T cells after approximately nine days. Their SARS-CoV-2 infection, verified by PCR, occurred between March and December 2020. Vaccine administered to participants consisted of two doses of either BNT162b2 or mRNA-1273. Here immunoSEQ multiplex PCR was the method, and the copy in TCRdb shows in-frame clones only, minus some. The sample carries about 44,000 clones, about 80% recorded once. The CDR3 is made up of 16 amino acids. Germline V gene data show CDR1 as LGHNA and CDR2 as YNFKEQ. Trimming took 0 bases from V and 4 from J, leaving 10 bases between them. This specimen belongs to a study of vaccination effects on CD4 cells after COVID-19. Overall study context: After the second dose, samples were taken at median day 72.

The receptor was derived from a human donor who had a prior SARS-CoV-2 infection. This sequence joins TRBV4-2 and TRBJ1-6; D unresolved. The sequencing here drew on CD4+ T cells from PBMCs cultured without peptide, taken after COVID-19 vaccination. The CDR3 DNA reads TGTGCCAGCAGCCAAGAGGATACAGTTTATAATTCACCCCTCCACTTT. Its translation: CASSQEDTVYNSPLHF.